This T cell receptor (beta chain) originates from a study of blood T cell repertoires in COVID-19. Data came from immunoSEQ multiplex PCR; TCRdb stores just in-frame clones and leaves some out. Of roughly 170,000 clones in the sample, about 83% were seen once. The CDR3 runs to 11 residues. Germline lookup yields CDR1 LGHDT and CDR2 YNNKEL (reference sequence). Between the trimmed V and J ends, which lost 6 bases and 8 bases, there was a span of 7 bases. Sequencing used peripheral blood. This chain links TRBV3-1 (or the pseudogene TRBV3-2) with TRBJ2-2; D remains ambiguous. The origin of this receptor is a man aged 35 to 55 who had recovered from COVID-19. The CDR3 is CASRQLGELFF. Written as DNA, the CDR3 is TGTGCCAGCAGACAACTTGGGGAGCTGTTTTTT.